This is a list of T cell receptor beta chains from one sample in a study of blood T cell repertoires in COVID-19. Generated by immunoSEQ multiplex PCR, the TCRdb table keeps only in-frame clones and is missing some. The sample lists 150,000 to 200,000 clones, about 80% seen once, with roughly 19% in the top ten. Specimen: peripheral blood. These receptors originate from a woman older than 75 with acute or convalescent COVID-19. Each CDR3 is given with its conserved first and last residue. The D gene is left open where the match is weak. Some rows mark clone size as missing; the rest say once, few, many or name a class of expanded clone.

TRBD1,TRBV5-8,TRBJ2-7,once,CASSSDRGAGEQYF,TGTGCCAGCAGCTCAGACAGGGGGGCCGGCGAGCAGTACTTC
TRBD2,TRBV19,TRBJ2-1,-,CASSIPPGLAGEQFF,TGTGCCAGTAGTATACCTCCGGGACTAGCGGGGGAGCAGTTCTTC
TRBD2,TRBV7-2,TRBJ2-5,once,CASSLVGRGDSETQYF,TGTGCCAGCAGCTTAGTAGGGCGGGGGGATTCGGAGACCCAGTACTTC
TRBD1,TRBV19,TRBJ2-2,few,CASSHRDRLRGELFF,TGTGCCAGTAGTCACCGGGACAGGCTTCGGGGGGAGCTGTTTTTT
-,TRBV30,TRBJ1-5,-,CAWTTYSDTPNQPQHF,TGTGCCTGGACTACCTATTCCGACACCCCCAATCAGCCCCAGCATTTT
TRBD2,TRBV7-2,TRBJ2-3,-,CASSPLAGGTYTDTQYF,TGTGCCAGCAGCCCCCTAGCGGGGGGAACTTACACAGATACGCAGTATTTT
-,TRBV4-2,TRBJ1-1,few,CASSQVGRGAEAFF,TGTGCCAGCAGCCAAGTGGGGCGGGGGGCTGAAGCTTTCTTT
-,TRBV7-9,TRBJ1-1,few,CASSLVMNTEAFF,TGTGCCAGCAGCTTAGTAATGAACACTGAAGCTTTCTTT
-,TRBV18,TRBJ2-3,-,CASSPRQGTSTDTQYF,TGTGCCAGCTCACCACGCCAAGGGACTAGCACAGATACGCAGTATTTT
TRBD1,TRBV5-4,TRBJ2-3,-,CASSLGTGKRADTQYF,TGTGCCAGCAGCTTGGGGACAGGGAAGAGGGCAGATACGCAGTATTTT
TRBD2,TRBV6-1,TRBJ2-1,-,CASSEGLAQFF,TGTGCCAGCAGTGAAGGACTAGCACAGTTCTTC